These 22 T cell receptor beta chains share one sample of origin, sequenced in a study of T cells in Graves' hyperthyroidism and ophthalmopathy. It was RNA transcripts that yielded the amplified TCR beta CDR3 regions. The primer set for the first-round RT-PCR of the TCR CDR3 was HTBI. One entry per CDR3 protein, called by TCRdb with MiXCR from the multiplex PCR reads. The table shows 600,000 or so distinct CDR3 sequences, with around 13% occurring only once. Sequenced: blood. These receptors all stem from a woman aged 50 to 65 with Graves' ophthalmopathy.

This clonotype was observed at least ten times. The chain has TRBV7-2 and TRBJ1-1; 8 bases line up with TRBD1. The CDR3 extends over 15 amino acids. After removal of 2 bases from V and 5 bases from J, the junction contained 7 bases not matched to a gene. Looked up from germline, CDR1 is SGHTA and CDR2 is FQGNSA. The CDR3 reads CASSLTQGAQTEAFF. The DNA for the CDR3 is TGTGCCAGCAGCTTAACCCAGGGGGCGCAAACTGAAGCTTTCTTT.

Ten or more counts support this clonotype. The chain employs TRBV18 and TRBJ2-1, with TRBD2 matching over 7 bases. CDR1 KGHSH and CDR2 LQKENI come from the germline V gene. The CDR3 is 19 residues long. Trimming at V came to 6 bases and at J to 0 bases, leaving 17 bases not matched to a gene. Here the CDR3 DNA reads TGTGCCAGCTCCCCGTGGGGTTCTAGCGGTAAACTCTCCTACAATGAGCAGTTCTTC. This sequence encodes CASSPWGSSGKLSYNEQFF.

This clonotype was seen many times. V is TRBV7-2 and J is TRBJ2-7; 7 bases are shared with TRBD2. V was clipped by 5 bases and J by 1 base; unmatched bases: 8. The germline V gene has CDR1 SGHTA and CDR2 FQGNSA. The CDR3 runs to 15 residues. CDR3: CASSPSGVGSYEQYF. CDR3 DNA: TGTGCCAGCAGCCCCAGCGGGGTGGGTTCCTACGAGCAGTACTTC.

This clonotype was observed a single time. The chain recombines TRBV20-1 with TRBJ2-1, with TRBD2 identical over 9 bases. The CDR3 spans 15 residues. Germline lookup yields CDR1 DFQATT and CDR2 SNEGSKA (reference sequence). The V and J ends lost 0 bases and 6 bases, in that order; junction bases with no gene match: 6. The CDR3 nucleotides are TGCAGTGCTAGAGATTTAGCGGGAGTCCCCAATGAGCAGTTCTTC. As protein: CSARDLAGVPNEQFF.

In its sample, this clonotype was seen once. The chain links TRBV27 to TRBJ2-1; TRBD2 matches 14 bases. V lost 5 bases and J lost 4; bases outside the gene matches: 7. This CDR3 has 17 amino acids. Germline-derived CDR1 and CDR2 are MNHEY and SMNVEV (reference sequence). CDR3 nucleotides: TGTGCCAGCAGTCCGGGACTAGCGGGAGCTATGTACAATGAGCAGTTCTTC. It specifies CASSPGLAGAMYNEQFF.

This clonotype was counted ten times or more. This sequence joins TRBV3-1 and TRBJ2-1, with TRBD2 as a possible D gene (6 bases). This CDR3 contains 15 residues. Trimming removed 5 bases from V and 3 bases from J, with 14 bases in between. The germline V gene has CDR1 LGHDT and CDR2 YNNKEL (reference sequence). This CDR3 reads CASSTSSANYNEQFF. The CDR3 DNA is TGTGCCAGCAGCACCTCTAGCGCAAACTACAATGAGCAGTTCTTC.

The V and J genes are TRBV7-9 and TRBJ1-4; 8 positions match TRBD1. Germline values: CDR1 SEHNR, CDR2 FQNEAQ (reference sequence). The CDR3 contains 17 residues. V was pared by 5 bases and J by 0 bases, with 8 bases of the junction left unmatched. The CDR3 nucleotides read TGTGCCAGCAGCAAATCCACAGGGGGTGCAACTAATGAAAAACTGTTTTTT. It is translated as CASSKSTGGATNEKLFF.

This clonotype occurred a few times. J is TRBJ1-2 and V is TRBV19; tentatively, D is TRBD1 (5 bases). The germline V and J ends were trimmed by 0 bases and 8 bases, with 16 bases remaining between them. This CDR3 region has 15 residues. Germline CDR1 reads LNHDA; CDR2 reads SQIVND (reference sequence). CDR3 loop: CASSIDLGTVRGYTF. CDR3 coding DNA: TGTGCCAGTAGTATAGATCTCGGGACTGTGAGGGGCTACACCTTC.

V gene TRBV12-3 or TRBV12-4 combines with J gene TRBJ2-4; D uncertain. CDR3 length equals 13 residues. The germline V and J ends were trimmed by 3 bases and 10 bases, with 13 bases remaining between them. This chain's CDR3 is CASSFRVPLIQYF. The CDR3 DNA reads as TGTGCCAGCAGTTTCCGGGTCCCCCTTATTCAGTACTTC.

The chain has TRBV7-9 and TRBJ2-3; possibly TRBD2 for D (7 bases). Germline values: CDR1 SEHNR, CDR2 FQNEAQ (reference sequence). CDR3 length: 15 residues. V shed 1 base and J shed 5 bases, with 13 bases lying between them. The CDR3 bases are TGTGCCAGCAGCTTAGGCGGGGGCGCGGGAGATACGCAGTATTTT. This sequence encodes CASSLGGGAGDTQYF.

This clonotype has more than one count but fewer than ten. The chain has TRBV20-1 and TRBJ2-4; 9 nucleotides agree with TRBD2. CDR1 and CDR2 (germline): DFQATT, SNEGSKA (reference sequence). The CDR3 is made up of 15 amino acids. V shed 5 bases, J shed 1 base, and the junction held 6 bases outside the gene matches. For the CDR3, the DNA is TGCAGTGCTGCTACGACTAGCGGCGCCAAAAACATTCAGTACTTC. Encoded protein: CSAATTSGAKNIQYF.

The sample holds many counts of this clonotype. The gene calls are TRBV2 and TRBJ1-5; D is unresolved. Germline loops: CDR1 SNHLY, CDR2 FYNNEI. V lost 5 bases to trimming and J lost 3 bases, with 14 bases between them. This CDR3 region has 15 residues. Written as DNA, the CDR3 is TGTGCCAGCAGTACCATGGGGAGGCTCAATCAGCCCCAGCATTTT. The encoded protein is CASSTMGRLNQPQHF.

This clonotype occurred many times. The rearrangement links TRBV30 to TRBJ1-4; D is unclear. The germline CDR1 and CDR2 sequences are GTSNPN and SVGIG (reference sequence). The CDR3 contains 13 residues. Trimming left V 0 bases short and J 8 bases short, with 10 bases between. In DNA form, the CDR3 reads TGTGCCTGGAGTGTACTTGATGGCGAAAAACTGTTTTTT. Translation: CAWSVLDGEKLFF.

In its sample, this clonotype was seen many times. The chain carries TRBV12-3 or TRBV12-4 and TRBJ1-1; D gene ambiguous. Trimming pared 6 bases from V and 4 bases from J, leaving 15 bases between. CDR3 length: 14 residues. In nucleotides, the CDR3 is TGTGCCAGCAGGAGGCTGTCAGGAGTCACTGAAGCTTTCTTT. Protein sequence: CASRRLSGVTEAFF.

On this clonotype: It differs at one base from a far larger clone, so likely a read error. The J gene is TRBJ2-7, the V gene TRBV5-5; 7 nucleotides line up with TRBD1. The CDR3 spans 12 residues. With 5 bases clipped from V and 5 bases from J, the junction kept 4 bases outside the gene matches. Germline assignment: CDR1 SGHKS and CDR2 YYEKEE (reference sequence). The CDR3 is CASSRQGDEQYF. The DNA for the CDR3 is TGTGCCAGCAGTCGACAGGGCGACGAGCAGTACTTC.

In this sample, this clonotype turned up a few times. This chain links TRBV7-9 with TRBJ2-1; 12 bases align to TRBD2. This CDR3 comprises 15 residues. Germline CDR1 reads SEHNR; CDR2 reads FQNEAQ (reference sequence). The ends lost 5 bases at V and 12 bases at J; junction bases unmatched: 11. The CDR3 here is CASSHTSGRFLGQFF. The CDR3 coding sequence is TGTGCCAGCAGCCATACTAGCGGGAGGTTTTTAGGGCAGTTCTTC.

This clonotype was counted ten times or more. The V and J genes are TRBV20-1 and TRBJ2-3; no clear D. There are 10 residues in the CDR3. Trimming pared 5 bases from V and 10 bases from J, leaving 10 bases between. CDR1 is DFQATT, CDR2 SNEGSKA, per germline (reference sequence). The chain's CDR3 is CSAHLGAQYF. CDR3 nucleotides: TGCAGTGCTCACCTCGGAGCGCAGTATTTT.

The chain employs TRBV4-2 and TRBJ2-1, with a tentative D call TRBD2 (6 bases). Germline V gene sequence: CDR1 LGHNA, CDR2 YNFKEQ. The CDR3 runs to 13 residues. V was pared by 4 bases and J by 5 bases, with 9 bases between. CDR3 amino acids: CASSPGLHNEQFF. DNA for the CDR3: TGTGCCAGCAGCCCGGGACTGCACAATGAGCAGTTCTTC.

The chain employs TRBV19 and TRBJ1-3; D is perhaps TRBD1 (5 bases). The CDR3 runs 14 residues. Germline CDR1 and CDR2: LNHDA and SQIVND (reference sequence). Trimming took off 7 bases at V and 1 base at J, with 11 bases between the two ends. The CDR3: CASTGSPSGNTIYF. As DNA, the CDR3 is TGTGCCAGTACAGGGTCGCCTTCTGGAAACACCATATATTTT.

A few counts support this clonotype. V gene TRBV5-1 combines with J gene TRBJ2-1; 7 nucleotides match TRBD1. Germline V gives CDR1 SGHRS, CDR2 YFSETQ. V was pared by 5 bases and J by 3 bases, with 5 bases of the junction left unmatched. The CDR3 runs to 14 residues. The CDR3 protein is CASSGDRIYNEQFF. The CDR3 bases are TGCGCCAGCAGTGGGGACAGAATCTACAATGAGCAGTTCTTC. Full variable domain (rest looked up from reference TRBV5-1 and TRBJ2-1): KAGVTQTPRYLIKTRGQQVTLSCSPISGHRSVSWYQQTPGQGLQFLFEYFSETQRNKGNFPGRFSGRQFSNSRSEMNVSTLELGDSALYLCASSGDRIYNEQFFGPGTRLTVL.

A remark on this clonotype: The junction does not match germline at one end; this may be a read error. In nucleotides, the CDR3 is TGTGCCAGCAGCTTTTTATGGGCGGCGGACTCACCCTACGAGCAGCACTTC. It translates to CASSFLWAADSPYEQHF. V is TRBV7-9 and J is TRBJ2-7; D possibly corresponds to TRBD2 (5 bases). CDR3 size: 17 residues. Germline V gene sequence: CDR1 SEHNR, CDR2 FQNEAQ (reference sequence).

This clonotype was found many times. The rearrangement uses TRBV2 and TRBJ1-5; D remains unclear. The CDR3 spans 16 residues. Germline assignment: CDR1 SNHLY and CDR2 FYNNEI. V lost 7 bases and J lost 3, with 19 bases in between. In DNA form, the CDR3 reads TGTGCCAGCATGGACCCGGTTGGAGTAAACAATCAGCCCCAGCATTTT. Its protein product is CASMDPVGVNNQPQHF. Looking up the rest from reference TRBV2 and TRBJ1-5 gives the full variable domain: EPEVTQTPSHQVTQMGQEVILRCVPISNHLYFYWYRQILGQKVEFLVSFYNNEISEKSEIFDDQFSVERPDGSNFTLKIRSTKLEDSAMYFCASMDPVGVNNQPQHFGDGTRLSIL.